These 23 T cell receptor beta chains were all obtained from the same sample, sequenced in a study of blood T cell repertoires in COVID-19. This table comes from immunoSEQ multiplex PCR, and its TCRdb copy is limited to in-frame clones, with some not included. In the table there are about 38,000 clones, approximately 94% of which are singletons. The sequenced sample was peripheral blood. These receptors came from a human donor with active COVID-19. The donor label of this sample is uncertain.

The chain uses TRBV7-8 and TRBJ1-5; D gene ambiguous. The CDR3 length is 15 residues. V lost 0 bases, J lost 0 bases, and 6 bases lay in between. Germline V CDR1 and CDR2: SGHVS, FQNEAQ. CDR3: CASSLAINSNQPQHF. CDR3 bases: TGTGCCAGCAGCTTAGCAATTAATAGCAATCAGCCCCAGCATTTT.

CDR3 DNA: TGCAGCGTCTGGACAGGGGGTTACGAAACCTACGAGCAGTACTTC. Translated: CSVWTGGYETYEQYF. The chain couples TRBV29-1 to TRBJ2-7, with 10 bases matching TRBD1. Germline V lookup: CDR1 SQVTM, CDR2 ANQGSEA. Trimming cost V 6 bases and J 2 bases; bases outside gene matches: 10. The CDR3 covers 15 residues.

The chain carries TRBV20-1 and TRBJ2-3, with 7 bases matching TRBD2. Germline V gives CDR1 DFQATT, CDR2 SNEGSKA (reference sequence). V lost 3 bases to trimming and J lost 4 bases; unmatched junction nucleotides: 10. The CDR3 loop spans 15 amino acids. The CDR3 coding sequence is TGCAGTGCTAGTCGCTGGGGGGGAGGCGCAGATACGCAGTATTTT. Encoded protein: CSASRWGGGADTQYF.

This chain links TRBV6-5 with TRBJ2-5; 11 bases match TRBD2. Germline lookup yields CDR1 MNHEY and CDR2 SVGAGI. This CDR3 spans 13 amino acids. The ends lost 6 bases at V and 7 bases at J; junction bases unmatched: 4. CDR3 nucleotide sequence: TGTGCCAGCAGGACTAGCGGGGATGGGACCCAGTACTTC. Amino acids: CASRTSGDGTQYF.

The V gene is TRBV3-1 (or the pseudogene TRBV3-2), the J gene TRBJ2-3; D is possibly TRBD2 (5 bases). Germline-derived CDR1 and CDR2 are LGHDT and YNNKEL (reference sequence). Trimming took 4 bases from V and 2 from J, leaving 16 bases between them. This CDR3 is built from 16 residues. CDR3 coding DNA: TGTGCCAGCAGCCGACCCCTCCCGGGGAACACAGATACGCAGTATTTT. Its protein is CASSRPLPGNTDTQYF.

The V and J genes are TRBV6-5 and TRBJ2-7; TRBD1 agrees at 7 bases. The J segment lost 2 bases and the V segment lost 7 bases, leaving 8 bases of the junction unmatched. The CDR3 loop spans 14 amino acids. Germline V lookup: CDR1 MNHEY, CDR2 SVGAGI. CDR3 protein: CASTFPGQTYEQYF. Here the CDR3 DNA reads TGTGCCAGCACCTTTCCGGGACAGACCTACGAGCAGTACTTC.

The chain couples TRBV19 to TRBJ2-5, with TRBD2 matching 7 bases. V lost 3 bases to trimming and J lost 5 bases; unmatched junction nucleotides: 6. The length of the CDR3 is 14 residues. Germline V gives CDR1 LNHDA, CDR2 SQIVND (reference sequence). DNA of the CDR3: TGTGCCAGTAGTATCGTCGGGGGAGGGGAGACCCAGTACTTC. Translated: CASSIVGGGETQYF. The whole variable domain, remainder taken from reference TRBV19 and TRBJ2-5, is DGGITQSPKYLFRKEGQNVTLSCEQNLNHDAMYWYRQDPGQGLRLIYYSQIVNDFQKGDIAEGYSVSREKKESFPLTVTSAQKNPTAFYLCASSIVGGGETQYFGPGTRLLVL.

V gene TRBV3-1 (or the pseudogene TRBV3-2) combines with J gene TRBJ1-1, with TRBD1 matching over 9 bases. V trimming: 5 bases; J trimming: 10 bases; junction bases outside the gene matches: 5. Germline values: CDR1 LGHDT, CDR2 YNNKEL (reference sequence). CDR3 size: 12 residues. The CDR3 DNA sequence: TGTGCCAGCAGCTCCGGGACAGGGCTAGCTTTCTTT. It yields the protein CASSSGTGLAFF.

The V gene is TRBV7-2, the J gene TRBJ1-4, with 7 positions matching TRBD1. The V gene's germline CDR1 is SGHTA and CDR2 FQGNSA. The V and J ends lost 1 base and 8 bases, in that order; junction bases with no gene match: 4. The CDR3 runs to 14 residues. Here the CDR3 reads CASSLGGGREKLFF. The CDR3 nucleotides are TGTGCCAGCAGCTTAGGAGGGGGCCGCGAAAAACTGTTTTTT.

The V call is TRBV5-1, the J call TRBJ2-2; 8 positions match TRBD1. Germline CDR1 is SGHRS and CDR2 is YFSETQ. V lost 4 bases, J lost 5 bases, and 10 bases stayed unmatched. The CDR3 consists of 16 residues. In nucleotides, the CDR3 is TGCGCCAGCAGCCTGAACGCAGGGGGCAGTACCGGGGAGCTGTTTTTT. Protein sequence: CASSLNAGGSTGELFF. Full variable domain (missing parts from reference TRBV5-1 and TRBJ2-2): KAGVTQTPRYLIKTRGQQVTLSCSPISGHRSVSWYQQTPGQGLQFLFEYFSETQRNKGNFPGRFSGRQFSNSRSEMNVSTLELGDSALYLCASSLNAGGSTGELFFGEGSRLTVL.

The chain links TRBV25-1 to TRBJ2-5, with 9 bases aligning to TRBD1. Germline trimming cut 5 bases from V and 1 base from J; bases unmatched to any gene: 5. CDR1 and CDR2 from the germline V gene are MGHDK and SYGVNS. This CDR3 has 15 amino acids. CDR3 in DNA: TGTGCCAGCAGTCGTGGGACAGGGACCCAAGAGACCCAGTACTTC. Translation gives CASSRGTGTQETQYF.

This chain links TRBV4-1 with TRBJ2-1; TRBD2 matches at 9 bases. The CDR3 extends over 20 amino acids. Per germline, CDR1 MGHRA and CDR2 YSYEKL. Unmatched junction bases numbered 12, after V lost 0 bases and J lost 0 bases. CDR3 DNA: TGCGCCAGCAGCCAAGATCGGGGCGGGAGGGTCTTCAGCTCCTACAATGAGCAGTTCTTC. It codes for CASSQDRGGRVFSSYNEQFF.

CDR3 loop: CASRGPGQTYSNQPQHF. The DNA for the CDR3 is TGTGCCAGCAGGGGACCTGGACAGACCTATAGCAATCAGCCCCAGCATTTT. The genes are TRBV2 and TRBJ1-5, with a tentative D call TRBD1 (6 bases). V dropped 6 bases and J dropped 0 bases, with 18 bases sitting between them. The CDR3 runs to 17 residues. The germline V gene has CDR1 SNHLY and CDR2 FYNNEI.

The chain combines TRBV5-4 with TRBJ2-7, with 8 nucleotides matching TRBD1. CDR3 length: 13 residues. V lost 0 bases, J lost 6 bases, and 2 bases stayed unmatched. Germline lookup yields CDR1 SGHNT and CDR2 YYREEE (reference sequence). CDR3 in amino acids: CASSLAGGAEQYF. CDR3 DNA sequence: TGTGCCAGCAGCTTGGCAGGGGGCGCCGAGCAGTACTTC.

The chain joins TRBV7-2 to TRBJ2-2, with TRBD2 identical over 12 bases. CDR1 SGHTA and CDR2 FQGNSA come from the germline V gene. There are 16 residues in the CDR3. J was trimmed by 1 base and V by 5 bases; bases with no gene match: 2. The CDR3 is CASSLLAGGNTGELFF. CDR3 sequence (DNA): TGTGCCAGCAGCCTACTAGCGGGGGGGAACACCGGGGAGCTGTTTTTT.

CDR3 region: CASSPQQGANSYEQYF. CDR3 DNA: TGTGCCAGCTCACCACAGCAGGGGGCGAATTCCTACGAGCAGTACTTC. V usage is TRBV18 and J usage is TRBJ2-7; TRBD1 aligns across 8 bases. CDR1 is KGHSH, CDR2 LQKENI, per germline. V gave up 1 base and J gave up 1 base; unmatched junction bases: 6. CDR3 length equals 16 residues.

This sequence joins TRBV20-1 and TRBJ2-7; no clear D gene. The CDR3 sequence is 11 residues long. V lost 3 bases and J lost 6, with 9 bases in between. Looked up from germline, CDR1 is DFQATT and CDR2 is SNEGSKA (reference sequence). The CDR3 DNA reads TGCAGTGCTAGGGCCCCCCCCGAGCAGTACTTC. This translates into CSARAPPEQYF.

The chain employs TRBV18 and TRBJ2-2, with 10 bases fitting TRBD2. This CDR3 spans 15 amino acids. Per germline, CDR1 KGHSH and CDR2 LQKENI. V gave up 5 bases and J gave up 4 bases; unmatched junction bases: 4. The CDR3: CASSTAGGATGELFF. The CDR3 DNA reads as TGTGCCAGCTCAACAGCGGGAGGGGCCACCGGGGAGCTGTTTTTT. The entire variable domain, with the rest obtained from reference TRBV18 and TRBJ2-2, is as follows: NAGVMQNPRHLVRRRGQEARLRCSPMKGHSHVYWYRQLPEEGLKFMVYLQKENIIDESGMPKERFSAEFPKEGPSILRIQQVVRGDSAAYFCASSTAGGATGELFFGEGSRLTVL.

Only one count was recorded for this clone. The chain carries TRBV19 and TRBJ2-2; TRBD1 is a possible D gene (6 bases). V was trimmed by 7 bases and J by 1 base, leaving 10 bases between them. The CDR3 is 14 residues long. Germline V CDR1 and CDR2: LNHDA, SQIVND (reference sequence). CDR3 DNA sequence: TGTGCCAGTATGGGGGCGCAGAACACCGGGGAGCTGTTTTTT. It yields the protein CASMGAQNTGELFF. The full variable domain, with the rest looked up from reference TRBV19 and TRBJ2-2, is DGGITQSPKYLFRKEGQNVTLSCEQNLNHDAMYWYRQDPGQGLRLIYYSQIVNDFQKGDIAEGYSVSREKKESFPLTVTSAQKNPTAFYLCASMGAQNTGELFFGEGSRLTVL.

This rearrangement joins TRBV5-4 to TRBJ2-3, with D possibly being TRBD1 (6 bases). Trimming left V 0 bases short and J 4 bases short, with 21 bases between. Germline V gene data show CDR1 as SGHNT and CDR2 as YYREEE (reference sequence). The CDR3 contains 18 residues. CDR3 DNA: TGTGCCAGCAGCTTGGGAACAGGGCCCGGTGGTTTTTCAGATACGCAGTATTTT. This translates into CASSLGTGPGGFSDTQYF.

This clone has only one observation. This chain joins TRBV11-3 and TRBJ1-2; D uncertain. The CDR3 spans 13 residues. Trimming took 6 bases from V and 7 from J, leaving 15 bases between them. Germline-derived CDR1 and CDR2 are SGHNT and YENEEA. The CDR3, as DNA: TGTGCCAGCAGAACGACCGGGTCATCTGGCTACACCTTC. This codes for CASRTTGSSGYTF. Supplemented by reference TRBV11-3 and TRBJ1-2, the full variable domain reads EAGVVQSPRYKIIEKKQPVAFWCNPISGHNTLYWYLQNLGQGPELLIRYENEEAVDDSQLPKDRFSAERLKGVDSTLKIQPAELGDSAVYLCASRTTGSSGYTFGSGTRLTVV.

The rearrangement joins TRBV11-3 to TRBJ2-5; tentatively, D is TRBD2 (5 bases). Per germline, CDR1 SGHNT and CDR2 YENEEA. The CDR3 extends over 15 amino acids. The V and J ends lost 1 base and 2 bases respectively, with 11 bases between them. In nucleotides, the CDR3 is TGTGCCAGCAGCTTAGGGTCAAGAGGGCAAGAGACCCAGTACTTC. Amino acids: CASSLGSRGQETQYF. Combining the CDR3 with reference TRBV11-3 and TRBJ2-5 gives the whole variable domain EAGVVQSPRYKIIEKKQPVAFWCNPISGHNTLYWYLQNLGQGPELLIRYENEEAVDDSQLPKDRFSAERLKGVDSTLKIQPAELGDSAVYLCASSLGSRGQETQYFGPGTRLLVL.

The rearrangement links TRBV4-1 to TRBJ2-1; no firm D call. CDR1 and CDR2 (germline): MGHRA, YSYEKL. The V and J ends lost 1 base and 8 bases respectively, with 6 bases between them. This CDR3 has 12 residues. CDR3 region: CASSQVVDEQFF. The CDR3 DNA follows: TGCGCCAGCAGCCAAGTAGTTGATGAGCAGTTCTTC.